Below are 26 T cell receptor beta chains sequenced from a single sample in a study of CD8+ T cells in alopecia areata. RNA was extracted and reverse transcribed into cDNA as the sequencing template. Produced via immunoSEQ multiplex PCR; TCRdb's table is partial and in-frame only. The data contain about 64,000 clones, under 60% of them singletons. Treatment denoted: oral pan-JAK inhibitor, 5-10 mg twice daily. Sequencing used CD8+ T cells sorted from blood, obtained at approximately week 39, from a patient treated with tofacitinib. The receptor source for this set is a human donor with alopecia areata.

A single count supports this clone. The chain recombines TRBV6-5 with TRBJ2-2, with D possibly called TRBD1 or TRBD2 (5 bases each). Germline assignment: CDR1 MNHEY and CDR2 SVGAGI. The CDR3 contains 15 residues. V lost 5 bases, J lost 1 base, and 11 bases lay in between. The DNA of the CDR3 is TGTGCCAGCAGTCCGGGACGGCTGAACACCGGGGAGCTGTTTTTT. Its translation is CASSPGRLNTGELFF.

Only one count was recorded for this clone. This chain links TRBV29-1 with TRBJ2-4, with TRBD1 matching over 7 bases. The CDR3 runs to 14 residues. Germline lookup yields CDR1 SQVTM and CDR2 ANQGSEA. The V and J ends lost 2 bases and 4 bases, in that order; junction bases with no gene match: 5. The CDR3, as DNA: TGCAGCGTTGAACCTCTACAGGGGAAAAACATTCAGTACTTC. Translation gives CSVEPLQGKNIQYF.

The chain carries TRBV29-1 and TRBJ2-1; 10 bases fit TRBD2. The CDR3 covers 16 residues. Germline V gives CDR1 SQVTM, CDR2 ANQGSEA. The trim removed 3 bases at V and 8 bases at J, leaving 13 bases unmatched. The CDR3 sequence: CSVEGTSETLSYEQFF. In DNA, the CDR3 is TGCAGCGTTGAGGGGACTAGCGAGACGCTAAGCTATGAGCAGTTCTTC.

This chain joins TRBV6-6 and TRBJ2-5, with D possibly TRBD2 on 6 matching bases. The CDR3 is 15 amino acids. Germline V gene lookup returns CDR1 MNHNY and CDR2 SVGAGI (reference sequence). Trimming removed 6 bases from V and 3 bases from J, with 17 bases in between. The CDR3 loop is CASRPPRDLKETQYF. CDR3 DNA: TGTGCCAGCAGACCGCCCCGGGACTTAAAAGAGACCCAGTACTTC.

This chain connects TRBV28 to TRBJ2-7; TRBD1 aligns across 10 bases. The trim removed 5 bases at V and 4 bases at J, leaving 2 bases unmatched. This CDR3 region has 13 residues. Germline loops: CDR1 MDHEN, CDR2 SYDVKM. The CDR3 nucleotides are TGTGCCAGCAGTCGGGACAGGGGTTACGAGCAGTACTTC. Residues: CASSRDRGYEQYF.

The table lists this clone with a few counts. The V and J genes are TRBV29-1 and TRBJ2-1; D is uncertain. The germline V gene has CDR1 SQVTM and CDR2 ANQGSEA. Deletions cut 7 bases from V and 7 bases from J, with 11 bases between. This CDR3 comprises 11 residues. CDR3 DNA: TGCAGCGCGATGGAAGGGAATGAGCAGTTCTTC. Protein sequence: CSAMEGNEQFF.

The chain is built from TRBV5-4 and TRBJ2-7; 10 nucleotides agree with TRBD2. The CDR3 extends over 16 amino acids. Germline trimming cut 4 bases from V and 3 bases from J; bases unmatched to any gene: 10. CDR1 and CDR2 (germline): SGHNT, YYREEE (reference sequence). DNA of the CDR3: TGTGCCAGCAGCCAAACCTATGGACTAGCGGACTACGAGCAGTACTTC. As protein: CASSQTYGLADYEQYF.

The V gene is TRBV29-1, the J gene TRBJ2-7, with D tentatively TRBD1 or TRBD2 (5 bases each). V was cut by 3 bases and J by 3 bases, with 15 bases left in between. Germline CDR1 reads SQVTM; CDR2 reads ANQGSEA. The CDR3 has 14 amino acids. CDR3 region: CSVEDTESGYEQYF. DNA for the CDR3: TGCAGCGTTGAGGACACAGAAAGCGGCTACGAGCAGTACTTC.

The chain uses TRBV7-3 and TRBJ1-2; 7 positions match TRBD1. V lost 7 bases, J lost 10 bases, and 15 bases stayed unmatched. The germline V gene encodes CDR1 SGHTA and CDR2 FQGTGA. The CDR3 is 14 residues long. The CDR3 loop is CASTRPPQGEDYTF. The CDR3 DNA is TGTGCCAGCACCCGTCCCCCGCAGGGGGAGGACTACACCTTC.

The chain recombines TRBV4-3 with TRBJ2-7; no definite D call. With 1 base removed from V and 3 bases from J, the gap between germline ends came to 7 bases. Per the germline V gene, CDR1 is LGHNA and CDR2 is YSLEER. This CDR3 has 13 amino acids. As DNA, the CDR3 is TGCGCCAGCAGCCAAGGGACGGTCTACGAGCAGTACTTC. Its translation: CASSQGTVYEQYF.

The chain combines TRBV27 with TRBJ2-2; a weak D match, TRBD2 (7 bases). CDR1 and CDR2 (germline): MNHEY, SMNVEV (reference sequence). V was pared by 5 bases and J by 9 bases, with 22 bases between. The CDR3 sequence is 16 residues long. CDR3 in amino acids: CASSLTTRGAARELFF. The CDR3 DNA is TGTGCCAGCAGTCTCACAACCCGGGGGGCGGCGCGGGAGCTGTTTTTT.

This clone was seen a handful of times. This chain joins TRBV5-4 and TRBJ2-7; tentative D call: TRBD1 (6 bases). The CDR3 has 12 residues. Germline values: CDR1 SGHNT, CDR2 YYREEE (reference sequence). With 4 bases removed from V and 3 bases from J, the gap between germline ends came to 8 bases. Written as DNA, the CDR3 is TGTGCCAGCAGCCAGGACAGCTACGAGCAGTACTTC. Amino acids: CASSQDSYEQYF.

This clone was counted a single time. The J gene is TRBJ2-5, the V gene TRBV7-8, with 8 positions matching TRBD1. This CDR3 is built from 15 residues. V shed 5 bases and J 1 base; nucleotides not matched to a gene: 6. Germline CDR1 and CDR2: SGHVS and FQNEAQ. The CDR3 protein is CASSPHGQGQETQYF. For the CDR3, the DNA is TGTGCCAGCAGCCCCCACGGACAGGGCCAAGAGACCCAGTACTTC. Combining the CDR3 with reference TRBV7-8 and TRBJ2-5 gives the whole variable domain GAGVSQSPRYKVAKRGQDVALRCDPISGHVSLFWYQQALGQGPEFLTYFQNEAQLDKSGLPSDRFFAERPEGSVSTLKIQRTQQEDSAVYLCASSPHGQGQETQYFGPGTRLLVL.

This clone was seen a handful of times. The chain carries TRBV7-2 and TRBJ2-2, with TRBD1 identical over 7 bases. Germline lookup yields CDR1 SGHTA and CDR2 FQGNSA. This CDR3 is built from 17 residues. V lost 6 bases and J lost 0; bases outside the gene matches: 10. CDR3 sequence reads: CASSFRSGTANTGELFF. The CDR3 DNA reads as TGTGCCAGCAGTTTTCGTTCCGGGACAGCGAACACCGGGGAGCTGTTTTTT.

This clone was observed a few times. The chain links TRBV11-2 to TRBJ2-1, with 10 bases matching TRBD2. Germline values: CDR1 SGHAT, CDR2 FQNNGV. This CDR3 has 18 amino acids. J gave up 7 bases and V 3 bases, and 15 bases lay outside the gene matches. DNA of the CDR3: TGTGCCAGCAGCTTGGGGCTAGCGGGAGAAAGTTTTCATAATGAGCAGTTCTTC. Protein sequence: CASSLGLAGESFHNEQFF.

This clone was picked up one time. The chain couples TRBV7-9 to TRBJ2-3, with TRBD2 matching 9 bases. Germline V gene lookup returns CDR1 SEHNR and CDR2 FQNEAQ (reference sequence). V was clipped by 4 bases and J by 5 bases; unmatched bases: 1. This CDR3 is built from 13 residues. CDR3 loop: CASSSSGIDTQYF. Written as DNA, the CDR3 is TGTGCCAGCAGCTCTAGCGGGATAGATACGCAGTATTTT.

This clone was picked up a small number of times. The chain links TRBV10-2 to TRBJ1-1, with D perhaps TRBD1 (5 bases). This CDR3 has 15 amino acids. The germline V and J ends were trimmed by 6 bases and 4 bases, with 18 bases remaining between them. Germline assignment: CDR1 WSHSY and CDR2 SAAADI. The DNA for the CDR3 is TGCGCCAGCAGCCAGGCGAAGGAGGGGAGCACTGAAGCTTTCTTT. The encoded protein is CASSQAKEGSTEAFF.

The chain has TRBV5-1 and TRBJ2-6; TRBD1 matches at 9 bases. The CDR3 covers 18 residues. The trim removed 4 bases at V and 1 base at J, leaving 9 bases unmatched. Germline CDR1 and CDR2: SGHRS and YFSETQ. The CDR3 DNA reads TGCGCCAGCAGCCTCACAGGGGGCAGTTTTTCTGGGGCCAACGTCCTGACTTTC. Protein sequence: CASSLTGGSFSGANVLTF.

A few counts support this clone. The chain combines TRBV29-1 with TRBJ2-1, with D perhaps TRBD2 (6 bases). From germline, CDR1 is SQVTM and CDR2 ANQGSEA. The length of the CDR3 is 11 residues. V lost 5 bases and J 15 bases, leaving 17 bases between the germline ends. The CDR3 nucleotides read TGCAGCGTTCGATGGGGAGGCGCCGGGTTCTTC. This gives the protein CSVRWGGAGFF.

This sequence joins TRBV15 and TRBJ2-3; no firm D call. Germline CDR1 and CDR2: LNHNV and YYDKDF (reference sequence). CDR3 length equals 17 residues. Trimming pared 0 bases from V and 0 bases from J, leaving 13 bases between. CDR3 in amino acids: CATSRDRLGISTDTQYF. In nucleotides, the CDR3 is TGTGCCACCAGCAGAGACCGACTGGGGATTAGCACAGATACGCAGTATTTT.

The chain carries TRBV14 and TRBJ2-2; the match to TRBD2 covers 9 bases. The CDR3 extends over 15 amino acids. V trimming: 6 bases; J trimming: 8 bases; junction bases outside the gene matches: 10. The V gene's germline CDR1 is SGHDN and CDR2 FVKESK. This chain's CDR3 is CASSHSASGVGELFF. The CDR3 nucleotides are TGTGCCAGCAGTCATTCTGCTAGCGGGGTAGGGGAGCTGTTTTTT.

This chain links TRBV11-1 with TRBJ2-3, with 9 bases identical to TRBD2. CDR3 size: 16 residues. Per the germline V gene, CDR1 is SGHAT and CDR2 is FQDESV (reference sequence). With V trimmed by 5 bases and J by 2 bases, 8 bases remained unmatched. The CDR3 loop reads CASSPPSGGITDTQYF. Here the CDR3 DNA reads TGTGCCAGCAGCCCGCCCAGCGGGGGGATCACAGATACGCAGTATTTT.

In this sample, this clone turned up a few times. The rearrangement uses TRBV4-2 and TRBJ1-2; tentatively, D is TRBD1 (6 bases). This CDR3 contains 15 residues. Trimming stripped 1 base from V and 6 bases from J, with 15 bases between. CDR1 and CDR2 from the germline V gene are LGHNA and YNFKEQ. The CDR3 region is CASSQASRGANGYTF. The CDR3 DNA reads as TGTGCCAGCAGCCAAGCGTCCAGGGGCGCCAATGGCTACACCTTC.

This chain's CDR3 is CASSGGTGIEAFF. The CDR3 coding sequence is TGTGCCAGCAGTGGAGGGACAGGGATCGAAGCTTTCTTT. The J gene is TRBJ1-1, the V gene TRBV25-1; 9 bases map to TRBD1. After removal of 4 bases from V and 8 bases from J, the junction contained 5 bases not matched to a gene. The CDR3 sequence is 13 residues long. Germline CDR1 is MGHDK and CDR2 is SYGVNS.

CDR3 loop: CASSPPVLHGPRGETQYF. In DNA, the CDR3 is TGTGCCAGCAGCCCTCCCGTCCTCCACGGTCCCAGGGGAGAGACCCAGTACTTC. The V and J genes are TRBV7-9 and TRBJ2-5; TRBD1 might be the D (6 bases). V dropped 5 bases and J dropped 4 bases, with 26 bases sitting between them. The germline CDR1 and CDR2 sequences are SEHNR and FQNEAQ (reference sequence). The CDR3 extends over 18 amino acids.

The DNA for the CDR3 is TGTGCCAGCAGTTTCATCAGGGGGGAAGAGCAGTACTTC. Protein: CASSFIRGEEQYF. The chain carries TRBV27 and TRBJ2-7; D is possibly TRBD1 (7 bases). V lost 3 bases, J lost 7 bases, and 13 bases lay in between. Germline loops: CDR1 MNHEY, CDR2 SMNVEV (reference sequence). The CDR3 consists of 13 residues.